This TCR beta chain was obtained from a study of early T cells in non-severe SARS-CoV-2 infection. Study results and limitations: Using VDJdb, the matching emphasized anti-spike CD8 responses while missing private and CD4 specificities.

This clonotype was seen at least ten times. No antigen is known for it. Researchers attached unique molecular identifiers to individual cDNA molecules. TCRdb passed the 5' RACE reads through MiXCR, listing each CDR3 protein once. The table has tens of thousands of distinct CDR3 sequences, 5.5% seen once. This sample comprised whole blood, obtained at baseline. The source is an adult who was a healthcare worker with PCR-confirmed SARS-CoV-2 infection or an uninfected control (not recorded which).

CDR3: CSATPNYYGYTF. The CDR3 DNA sequence: TGCAGTGCAACGCCCAATTACTATGGCTACACCTTC. The gene calls are TRBV20-1 and TRBJ1-2, with no clear D. Germline V gene lookup returns CDR1 DFQATT and CDR2 SNEGSKA (reference sequence). Trimming stripped 6 bases from V and 3 bases from J, with 11 bases between. The CDR3 covers 12 residues.